This T cell receptor (beta chain) was documented in a study of monozygotic twins with inflammatory bowel disease. As to this clonotype: Its antigen remains unknown.

Study-wide points: In these data, no single strong IBD-associated signal or clonotype received support.

Eight reactions per sample, run separately, yielded cDNA. Through template switching, UMIs that included a 6-nucleotide sample barcode were added. TCRdb re-analyzed the 5' RACE reads; it lists each CDR3 protein once, without DNA. The repertoire table contains just over 300,000 distinct CDR3 sequences. This CDR3 spans 15 amino acids. Germline V gene data show CDR1 as LGHNA and CDR2 as YSLEER. The clonotype was recovered from a human donor with ulcerative colitis or Crohn's disease, or a healthy co-twin of an affected twin (not recorded which). Sequencing input: blood. The chain joins TRBV4-3 to TRBJ1-5. The CDR3 protein is CASSQDGGFDQPQHF.